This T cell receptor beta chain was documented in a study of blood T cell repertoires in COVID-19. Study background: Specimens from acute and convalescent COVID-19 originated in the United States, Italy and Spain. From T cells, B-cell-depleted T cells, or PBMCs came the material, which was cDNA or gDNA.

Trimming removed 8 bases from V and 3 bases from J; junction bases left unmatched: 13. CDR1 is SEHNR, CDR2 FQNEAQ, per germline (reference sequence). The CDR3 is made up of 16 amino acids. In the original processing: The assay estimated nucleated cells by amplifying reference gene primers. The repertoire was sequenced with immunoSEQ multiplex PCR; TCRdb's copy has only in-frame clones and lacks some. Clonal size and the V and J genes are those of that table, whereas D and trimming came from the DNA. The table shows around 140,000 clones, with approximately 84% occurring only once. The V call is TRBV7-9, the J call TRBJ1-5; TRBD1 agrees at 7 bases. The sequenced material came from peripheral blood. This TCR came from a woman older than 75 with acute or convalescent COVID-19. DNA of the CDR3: TGTGCCAGCTCCAGGGGGTCCGGGACAGACAATCAGCCCCAGCATTTT. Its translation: CASSRGSGTDNQPQHF.